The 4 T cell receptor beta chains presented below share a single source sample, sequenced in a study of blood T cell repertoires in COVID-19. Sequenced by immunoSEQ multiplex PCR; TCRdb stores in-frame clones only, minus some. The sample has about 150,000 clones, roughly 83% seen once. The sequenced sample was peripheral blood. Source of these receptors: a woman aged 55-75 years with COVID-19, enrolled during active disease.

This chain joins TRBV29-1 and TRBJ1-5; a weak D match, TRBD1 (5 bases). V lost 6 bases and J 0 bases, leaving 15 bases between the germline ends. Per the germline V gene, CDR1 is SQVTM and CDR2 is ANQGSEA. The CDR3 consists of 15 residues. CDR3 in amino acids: CSVRFTGGSNQPQHF. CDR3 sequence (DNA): TGCAGCGTCCGATTTACGGGGGGTAGCAATCAGCCCCAGCATTTT.

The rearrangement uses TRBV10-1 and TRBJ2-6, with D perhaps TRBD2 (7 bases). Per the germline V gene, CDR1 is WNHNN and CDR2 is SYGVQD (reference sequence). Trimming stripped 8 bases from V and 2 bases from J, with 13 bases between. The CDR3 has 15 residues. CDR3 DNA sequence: TGCGCCAGCTCTGAGGGGGGGGCTGGGGCCAACGTCCTGACTTTC. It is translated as CASSEGGAGANVLTF.

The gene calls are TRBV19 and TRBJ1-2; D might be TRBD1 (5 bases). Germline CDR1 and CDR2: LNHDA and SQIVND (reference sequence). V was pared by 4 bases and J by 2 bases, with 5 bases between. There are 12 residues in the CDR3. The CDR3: CASSNRNYGYTF. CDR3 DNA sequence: TGTGCCAGTAGTAACAGGAACTATGGCTACACCTTC.

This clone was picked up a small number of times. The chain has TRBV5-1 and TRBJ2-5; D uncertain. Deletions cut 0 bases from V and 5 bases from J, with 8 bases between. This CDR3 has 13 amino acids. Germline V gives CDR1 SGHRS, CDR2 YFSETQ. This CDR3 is CASSLGGRETQYF. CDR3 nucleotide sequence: TGCGCCAGCAGCTTGGGAGGAAGGGAGACCCAGTACTTC.